Shown below are 7 T cell receptor beta chains from a single sample sequenced in a study of blood T cell repertoires in COVID-19. The method was immunoSEQ multiplex PCR; TCRdb's version includes in-frame clones alone and lacks a portion of them. The table has around 260,000 clones, approximately 90% seen once. Source material: peripheral blood. The receptors were sampled from a man aged 18 to 30 with active or convalescent COVID-19.

The CDR3 bases are TGTGCCACCAGTGACCTCACAACGGGAGGAGCTTTCTTT. Translation: CATSDLTTGGAFF. This chain uses TRBV24-1 with TRBJ1-1; no clear D. In germline, CDR1 is KGHDR, CDR2 SFDVKD. This CDR3 comprises 13 residues. Trimming shortened V by 4 bases and J by 10 bases, and 15 bases separated the two germline ends.

The J gene is TRBJ2-4, the V gene TRBV28; 9 nucleotides match TRBD1. This CDR3 has 17 amino acids. In germline, CDR1 is MDHEN, CDR2 SYDVKM. Trimming took 5 bases from V and 0 from J; bases not matched to a gene: 8. This CDR3 reads CASSDFRDRVAKNIQYF. The CDR3 region has the DNA TGTGCCAGCAGTGACTTCCGGGACAGGGTAGCCAAAAACATTCAGTACTTC.

This clone has only one observation. The rearrangement links TRBV29-1 to TRBJ1-3; D remains ambiguous. This CDR3 is built from 13 residues. Trimming shortened V by 4 bases and J by 3 bases, and 10 bases separated the two germline ends. The germline gives CDR1 SQVTM, CDR2 ANQGSEA. The CDR3: CSVVSRNGNTIYF. In DNA form, the CDR3 reads TGCAGCGTTGTCAGTCGAAATGGAAACACCATATATTTT.

The chain couples TRBV25-1 to TRBJ2-4; D might be TRBD2 (7 bases). Trimming pared 4 bases from V and 10 bases from J, leaving 20 bases between. This CDR3 contains 15 residues. From germline, CDR1 is MGHDK and CDR2 SYGVNS. CDR3 loop: CASSVGGGSRWIQYF. CDR3 DNA sequence: TGTGCCAGCAGTGTAGGGGGGGGGTCTCGGTGGATTCAGTACTTC.

This chain joins TRBV18 and TRBJ2-4, with 7 bases identical to TRBD1. The CDR3 is 14 amino acids. Germline CDR1 reads KGHSH; CDR2 reads LQKENI. V gave up 6 bases and J gave up 5 bases; unmatched junction bases: 7. The CDR3 region is CASSPRDRQNIQYF. The CDR3 DNA follows: TGTGCCAGCTCCCCCCGGGACAGACAAAACATTCAGTACTTC.

The rearrangement uses TRBV4-1 and TRBJ2-5, with unresolved D. The CDR3 has 14 residues. Deletions cut 1 base from V and 2 bases from J, with 8 bases between. The germline CDR1 and CDR2 sequences are MGHRA and YSYEKL. The CDR3 bases are TGCGCCAGCAGCCAAGTAGCTCATCAAGAGACCCAGTACTTC. Translated, it gives CASSQVAHQETQYF.

V and J are TRBV27 and TRBJ2-1, with 9 bases that match TRBD1. Germline CDR1 and CDR2: MNHEY and SMNVEV (reference sequence). CDR3 length equals 17 residues. The V gene end was trimmed by 4 bases and the J gene end by 4 bases; junction bases not matched to a gene: 11. CDR3 nucleotide sequence: TGTGCCAGCAGTTCCCCTTTGACAGGGGGTGGGTACAATGAGCAGTTCTTC. This codes for CASSSPLTGGGYNEQFF.